This entry lists 3 T cell receptor beta chains sequenced from one sample in a study of blood T cell repertoires in COVID-19. TCRdb keeps only in-frame clones here, not all; method: immunoSEQ multiplex PCR. The data show tens of thousands of clones, with 88% seen just once and 4.8% held by the top ten. The sample comprised peripheral blood. The receptors come from a human donor in a cohort sampled during active COVID-19.

The rearrangement uses TRBV6-1 and TRBJ2-3, with a possible D match to TRBD2 (8 bases). The V and J ends lost 4 bases and 2 bases respectively, with 19 bases between them. CDR1 and CDR2 (germline): MNHNS, SASEGT. The CDR3 length is 17 residues. In nucleotides, the CDR3 is TGTGCCAGCAGTGTCGGTAGCGGGGACAGACTCACAGATACGCAGTATTTT. This gives the protein CASSVGSGDRLTDTQYF.

V and J are TRBV10-2 and TRBJ1-5, with D perhaps TRBD1 (6 bases). Germline values: CDR1 WSHSY, CDR2 SAAADI. The CDR3 sequence is 16 residues long. The V end lost 6 bases, the J end lost 0 bases, and 15 bases lay between the germline ends. The CDR3 sequence: CASRQGPDFSNQPQHF. The CDR3 DNA is TGCGCCAGCAGACAGGGTCCGGATTTTAGCAATCAGCCCCAGCATTTT.

The table lists this clone with a count of one. The V call is TRBV11-2, the J call TRBJ1-1; D might be TRBD1 (5 bases). Germline loops: CDR1 SGHAT, CDR2 FQNNGV. V lost 8 bases to trimming and J lost 0 bases, with 10 bases between them. The length of the CDR3 is 13 residues. The CDR3 region is CASQGIMNTEAFF. The CDR3 bases are TGTGCCAGCCAGGGCATAATGAACACTGAAGCTTTCTTT.